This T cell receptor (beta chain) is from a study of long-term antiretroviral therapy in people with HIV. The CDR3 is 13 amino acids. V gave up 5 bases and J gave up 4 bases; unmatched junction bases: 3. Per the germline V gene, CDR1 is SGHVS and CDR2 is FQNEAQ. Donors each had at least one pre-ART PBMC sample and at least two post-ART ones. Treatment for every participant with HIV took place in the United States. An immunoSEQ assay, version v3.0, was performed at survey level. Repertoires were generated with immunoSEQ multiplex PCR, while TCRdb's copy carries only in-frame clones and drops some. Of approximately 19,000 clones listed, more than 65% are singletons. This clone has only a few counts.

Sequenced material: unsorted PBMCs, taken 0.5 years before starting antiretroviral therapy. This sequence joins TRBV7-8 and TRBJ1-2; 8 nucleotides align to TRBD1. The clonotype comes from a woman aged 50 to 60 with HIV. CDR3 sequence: CASSPTGVYGYTF. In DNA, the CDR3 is TGTGCCAGCAGCCCGACAGGGGTCTATGGCTACACCTTC.